This T cell receptor beta chain was captured in a study of OX40 agonist ivuxolimab in advanced cancers. Concerning the study at large: Ivuxolimab was an agonistic, fully human IgG2 monoclonal antibody directed against OX40 (CD134), a costimulatory receptor. The paper reports the monotherapy dose-escalation portion (N ≈ 50 patients) of the phase I ivuxolimab trial. The point of sequencing TCRbeta in the periphery was to test whether ivuxolimab changed TCR sequence diversity and drove clonal T-cell expansion. Three dose-escalation patients achieved partial responses, one with hepatocellular carcinoma and two with cutaneous melanoma. Patients were allowed to have had prior anti-PD-1, anti-PD-L1 or anti-CTLA-4 therapy, and around 43% of the dose-escalation patients had been treated with checkpoint inhibitors. Of the approximately 53 patients in dose escalation, some 19 had hepatocellular carcinoma, around 15 had melanoma, 9 had renal cell carcinoma and 9 had head and neck cancer. Intravenous ivuxolimab was administered to patients every 2 weeks at six dose levels: 0.01, 0.1, 0.3, 1.5, 3 and 10 mg/kg. In the dose-escalation cohort, approximately 80% of patients were male, and the mean age was 60 years with a range of about 20 to 79. What the work shows at the level of the full study, not this receptor alone: Low levels of normalized T-cell clonal expansion were also shown by some nonresponding patients. The antigen specificity of the peripheral T cells that underwent clonal expansion was not determined. Partial responders in the 0.1-3.0 mg/kg groups had among the lowest normalized peripheral clonal expansion, especially among CD8+ T cells. At doses from 0.1 to 3.0 mg/kg, clonal expansion was seen in both CD4+ and CD8+ blood T cells between baseline and week 6. On average, CD8+ T cells showed more expanded clones than CD4+ T cells after ivuxolimab.

To note about this clone: Its antigen is unknown. Per-base quality was not reported, and no clone a single base away is much larger than it.

Patients with a history of autoimmune disease or receiving systemic immunosuppression were excluded from the trial. Peripheral blood for TCR sequencing was drawn from every dose cohort at baseline, at cycle 4 day 1 and at cycle 7 day 1. The samples were drawn from a first-in-human, open-label, multicenter phase I dose-escalation trial of ivuxolimab. Adults with locally advanced or metastatic melanoma, renal cell carcinoma, hepatocellular carcinoma or head and neck squamous cell carcinoma were enrolled in the trial. Before TCR sequencing, CD4+ and CD8+ T cells were separately sorted from peripheral blood. The CDR3 runs 14 residues from the cysteine to the phenylalanine. Of all the DNA, just the CDR3 is kept, 42 bases in frame from base 1. CDR1 and CDR2 (MGHDK, SYGVNS) derive from the germline V gene. Trimming takes 5 bases off V and 4 bases off J; junction bases not matched to a gene: 7. Genomic DNA was extracted from sorted cells for sequencing of the TCRbeta CDR3 region. TCRbeta CDR3 regions were sequenced using the immunoSEQ Assay. Sourced from immuneACCESS, this table was stored by TCRdb with only in-frame sequences that have V and J called. A share of the clones is absent; for the studies checked, an unresolved V gene accounts for under half, and the remainder has no known explanation. A total of about 58,000 clones appear in this sample, around 84% of them only once. Roughly 0.99% of the sample comes from the top ten.

The rearranged segments are TRBV25-1 and TRBJ2-5; 7 junctional bases match TRBD2. The sample consisted of CD4+ or CD8+ T cells sorted from blood, taken in a trial of the OX40 agonist ivuxolimab. This TCR was sampled from an adult with an advanced solid tumor such as melanoma, head and neck, liver or kidney cancer. This receptor carries the CDR3 CASSRSSGGETQYF. The DNA reads as follows: TGTGCCAGCAGTAGGTCTAGCGGTGGAGAGACCCAGTACTTC. Reference TRBV25-1 and TRBJ2-5 proteins supply the regions before and after the CDR3; the full variable domain is: EADIYQTPRYLVIGTGKKITLECSQTMGHDKMYWYQQDPGMELHLIHYSYGVNSTEKGDLSSESTVSRIRTEHFPLTLESARPSHTSQYLCASSRSSGGETQYFGPGTRLLVL.